A single TCR beta chain is shown here with its context. Controls were healthy donors chosen to match patients in age and sex. This specimen comes from a study of CD8 T cells in Susac syndrome. Looked up from germline, CDR1 is SQVTM and CDR2 is ANQGSEA. The CDR3 has 15 residues. V lost 1 base and J lost 0, with 11 bases in between. RNA was extracted with the RNeasy kit, and a quantity of 0.5 to 1 ug was reverse transcribed using random hexamers. TCRdb passed the immunoSEQ multiplex PCR reads through MiXCR, listing each CDR3 protein once. Counted here are around 160,000 distinct CDR3 sequences, 90% to 95% occurring once; the ten biggest clones make up 0.14%.

The chain couples TRBV29-1 to TRBJ2-3, with D tentatively TRBD2 (6 bases). This TCR was recovered from a human donor in good health. Sequences were obtained from CD4+ T cells from PBMCs. The CDR3: CSVEGGAGSTDTQYF. The CDR3 coding sequence is TGCAGCGTTGAAGGAGGTGCGGGGAGCACAGATACGCAGTATTTT.